A selection of T cell receptor beta chains follows, all from one sample in a study of blood T cell repertoires in COVID-19. Assay: immunoSEQ multiplex PCR; the TCRdb copy retains only in-frame clones and omits some. Of over 150,000 clones listed, around 87% are singletons. The sequencing input was peripheral blood. These receptor sequences come from a man in his sixties with COVID-19, enrolled during active disease. Both conserved end residues are part of each CDR3. Each record gives: D gene, V gene, clone size, J gene, CDR3 protein, CDR3 DNA. A D gene is named only where the DNA matches it firmly. Part of the rows lack a size; the others show once, few, many or a class for expanded clones.

.	TRBV4-1	.	TRBJ1-1	CASSQMGQGAGRTEAFF	TGCGCCAGCAGCCAAATGGGGCAGGGCGCAGGGCGGACTGAAGCTTTCTTT
TRBD1	TRBV2	.	TRBJ1-4	CASSGQQGYRLFF	TGTGCCAGCAGTGGACAACAGGGGTACAGACTGTTTTTT
TRBD1	TRBV28	.	TRBJ1-2	CASSPPPGTGAYGYTF	TGTGCCAGCAGCCCCCCTCCCGGGACAGGGGCCTATGGCTACACCTTC
.	TRBV3-1/TRBV3-2	.	TRBJ1-1	CASSRKAGGNTEAFF	TGTGCCAGCAGTCGAAAAGCAGGAGGGAACACTGAAGCTTTCTTT
TRBD1	TRBV20-1	.	TRBJ1-3	CSASPVDRVFSGNTIYF	TGCAGTGCTAGTCCCGTGGACAGGGTATTCTCTGGAAACACCATATATTTT
.	TRBV6-5	few	TRBJ2-2	CASSYSGQNTGELFF	TGTGCCAGCAGTTACTCGGGACAAAACACCGGGGAGCTGTTTTTT
.	TRBV19	.	TRBJ1-2	CASKVAVGVLGGYTF	TGTGCCAGCAAAGTGGCCGTAGGGGTGCTGGGTGGCTACACCTTC
.	TRBV24-1	.	TRBJ2-1	CATSDLWGGLLFF	TGTGCCACCAGTGATTTGTGGGGGGGCCTTCTGTTCTTC
TRBD2	TRBV19	.	TRBJ2-5	CASSLGTSGQETQYF	TGTGCCAGTAGTTTAGGGACTAGCGGCCAAGAGACCCAGTACTTC
.	TRBV7-2	.	TRBJ2-3	CASSPAGTLGGNTQYF	TGTGCCAGCAGCCCGGCCGGGACCCTAGGAGGGAATACGCAGTATTTT
TRBD1	TRBV6-1	.	TRBJ2-7	CASSDFDRGQYEQYF	TGTGCCAGCAGTGATTTCGACAGGGGGCAGTACGAGCAGTACTTC
TRBD1	TRBV7-3	.	TRBJ1-1	CASSLGPGGLSTEAFF	TGTGCCAGCAGCTTGGGCCCAGGGGGCCTCAGCACTGAAGCTTTCTTT
TRBD1	TRBV28	.	TRBJ1-2	CASSSPDRSYGYTF	TGTGCCAGCAGTTCTCCGGACAGGAGTTATGGCTACACCTTC
.	TRBV28	.	TRBJ1-2	CASSFGQYGYTF	TGTGCCAGCAGTTTTGGGCAGTATGGCTACACCTTC
.	TRBV29-1	.	TRBJ2-4	CSVEGDTSKNIQYF	TGCAGCGTTGAGGGGGACACCAGCAAAAACATTCAGTACTTC
TRBD1	TRBV2	.	TRBJ1-1	CASSGQGASEAFF	TGTGCCAGCAGTGGACAGGGGGCATCTGAAGCTTTCTTT
TRBD1	TRBV14	.	TRBJ1-6	CASSLNRGPPEWNLHF	TGTGCCAGCAGCCTTAACAGGGGGCCCCCAGAATGGAACCTCCACTTT
TRBD1	TRBV19	.	TRBJ2-7	CASSDRDRGLWEQYF	TGTGCCAGTAGTGACCGGGACAGGGGACTCTGGGAGCAGTACTTC
.	TRBV5-1	.	TRBJ1-3	CASKSTGSSGNTIYF	TGCGCCAGTAAAAGTACAGGGAGCTCTGGAAACACCATATATTTT
TRBD1	TRBV9	.	TRBJ1-4	CASSLRQGLGEKLFF	TGTGCCAGCAGCTTGAGACAGGGGCTTGGAGAAAAACTGTTTTTT
.	TRBV25-1	once	TRBJ1-2	CASSESVVGHNYGYTF	TGTGCCAGCAGTGAATCTGTGGTGGGGCATAACTATGGCTACACCTTC
.	TRBV12-3/TRBV12-4	.	TRBJ1-1	CASSHRGFTEAFF	TGTGCCAGCAGTCACCGGGGTTTCACTGAAGCTTTCTTT
.	TRBV2	.	TRBJ1-4	CASSGTRGIGEKLFF	TGTGCCAGCAGCGGCACCCGGGGAATTGGTGAAAAACTGTTTTTT
TRBD2	TRBV5-5	once	TRBJ2-5	CASSQGLAGLSETQYF	TGTGCCAGCAGCCAGGGACTAGCGGGGTTATCGGAGACCCAGTACTTC
TRBD1	TRBV7-2	.	TRBJ1-5	CASSRTGGSNQPQHF	TGTGCCAGCAGCCGGACAGGGGGAAGCAATCAGCCCCAGCATTTT
.	TRBV21-1	.	TRBJ1-5	CASSIRGQNNQPQHF	TGTGCCAGCAGCATCAGGGGGCAAAACAATCAGCCCCAGCATTTT
.	TRBV28	.	TRBJ2-1	CASSLNTYNEQFF	TGTGCCAGCAGTTTAAACACCTACAATGAGCAGTTCTTC
.	TRBV7-6	.	TRBJ2-7	CASSLVEVLVAEHEQYF	TGTGCCAGCAGCTTAGTAGAGGTTCTAGTAGCCGAGCACGAGCAGTACTTC
.	TRBV29-1	.	TRBJ1-1	CSVCRSLNTEAFF	TGCAGCGTTTGTCGGAGTCTGAACACTGAAGCTTTCTTT
.	TRBV18	.	TRBJ2-3	CASSPSYSTDTQYF	TGTGCCAGCTCACCGTCTTATAGCACAGATACGCAGTATTTT
TRBD1	TRBV3-1/TRBV3-2	.	TRBJ1-6	CASSLDRRNPRSPLHF	TGTGCCAGCAGCTTGGACAGGCGAAACCCTCGTTCACCCCTCCACTTT
TRBD2	TRBV7-8	.	TRBJ2-3	CASSLNRGRAGDTQYF	TGTGCCAGCAGCTTAAATCGCGGGAGGGCCGGGGATACGCAGTATTTT
TRBD1	TRBV14	.	TRBJ1-1	CASRVTGVTEAFF	TGTGCCAGCAGGGTGACAGGGGTCACTGAAGCTTTCTTT
TRBD1	TRBV2	.	TRBJ1-3	CASRWTGTTGNTIYF	TGTGCCAGCAGATGGACAGGAACCACTGGAAACACCATATATTTT
.	TRBV6-5	.	TRBJ2-5	CASSYLTGIETQYF	TGTGCCAGCAGTTACCTTACAGGGATAGAGACCCAGTACTTC
.	TRBV4-1	few	TRBJ2-1	CASSLEERGLANEQFF	TGCGCCAGCAGCCTCGAAGAAAGGGGACTCGCCAATGAGCAGTTCTTC
.	TRBV6-1	.	TRBJ1-1	CASSEIGATEAFF	TGTGCCAGCAGTGAAATAGGGGCCACTGAAGCTTTCTTT
.	TRBV21-1	.	TRBJ1-1	CASSKGTDNEAFF	TGTGCCAGCAGCAAAGGCACAGACAATGAAGCTTTCTTT
TRBD1	TRBV19	.	TRBJ1-4	CAAAGQGGEKLFF	TGTGCCGCCGCGGGACAGGGAGGGGAAAAACTGTTTTTT
.	TRBV7-9	.	TRBJ1-1	CASSLGGLGSVNTEAFF	TGTGCCAGCAGCTTAGGAGGGCTGGGCTCTGTGAACACTGAAGCTTTCTTT
.	TRBV7-2	.	TRBJ1-5	CASSPGFGNQPQHF	TGTGCCAGCAGCCCGGGATTCGGGAATCAGCCCCAGCATTTT
.	TRBV24-1	.	TRBJ2-3	CATSDFRTSTDTQYF	TGTGCCACCAGTGATTTCAGGACTAGCACAGATACGCAGTATTTT
.	TRBV29-1	.	TRBJ1-5	CSVVTASNQPQHF	TGCAGCGTTGTAACAGCCAGCAATCAGCCCCAGCATTTT
.	TRBV19	.	TRBJ2-7	CASSTIAASSYEQYF	TGTGCCAGTTCAACCATAGCGGCTAGCTCCTACGAGCAGTACTTC
TRBD1	TRBV11-3	once	TRBJ2-7	CASSSTRDSYEQYF	TGTGCCAGCAGCTCCACTCGGGACAGCTACGAGCAGTACTTC
.	TRBV24-1	once	TRBJ2-5	CATSVAGPQETQYF	TGTGCCACCAGTGTTGCGGGGCCACAAGAGACCCAGTACTTC
TRBD1	TRBV11-3	few	TRBJ1-2	CASSSTGNGYTF	TGTGCCAGCAGCTCGACAGGGAATGGCTACACCTTC
.	TRBV5-6	.	TRBJ1-2	CASSVAQGLGYTF	TGTGCCAGCAGCGTTGCTCAGGGTCTCGGCTACACCTTC
.	TRBV6-5	.	TRBJ1-1	CASSYSSVNTEAFF	TGTGCCAGCAGTTACTCCTCGGTGAACACTGAAGCTTTCTTT
TRBD1	TRBV19	few	TRBJ2-2	CASNPGTGGSGELFF	TGTGCCAGTAACCCCGGGACAGGGGGCAGCGGGGAGCTGTTTTTT
TRBD1	TRBV2	.	TRBJ2-7	CASYVQGLGEQYF	TGTGCCAGCTACGTACAGGGGCTAGGCGAGCAGTACTTC
TRBD1	TRBV28	once	TRBJ1-2	CASSPISDRARRYTF	TGTGCCAGCAGTCCAATATCGGACAGGGCAAGGCGCTACACCTTC
.	TRBV29-1	.	TRBJ2-7	CSVDRVGEQYF	TGCAGCGTTGACAGGGTAGGCGAGCAGTACTTC
.	TRBV21-1	once	TRBJ1-2	CASSTDRGINYGYTF	TGTGCCAGCAGCACGGACAGGGGCATCAACTATGGCTACACCTTC
.	TRBV28	few	TRBJ1-5	CASIQTPSNQPQHF	TGTGCCAGCATCCAGACACCTAGCAATCAGCCCCAGCATTTT